The count of the clone carrying this TCR beta chain is one. The antigen is unknown. This entry is derived from a study of cytomegalovirus exposure and HLA in healthy donors. The V gene lost 2 bases and the J gene lost 6 bases, with 14 bases spanning the gap. Germline V gene data show CDR1 as SNHLY and CDR2 as FYNNEI. The CDR3 has 14 residues. Primers included in the PCR were 60 Vbeta and 13 Jbeta primers. Some clones are missing from TCRdb's copy, which holds only in-frame ones; the method was immunoSEQ multiplex PCR. The sample records under 150,000 clones, more than 70% being singletons. Study outcomes and limitations: A later analysis linked a missense DCLRE1C variant to TCR beta V- and J-gene trimming. CMV serostatus was the only recorded immune exposure for donors. It was reported that TCR beta sequences correctly inferred the HLA-A and HLA-B alleles for most subjects.

The TCR comes from a man in his fifties in good health and CMV-seronegative. The sample taken for sequencing was PBMCs. The V and J genes are TRBV2 and TRBJ2-7, with TRBD1 as a possible D gene (5 bases). The CDR3 here is CASSELQGRAEQYF. CDR3 DNA sequence: TGTGCCAGCAGTGAATTGCAGGGTAGGGCCGAGCAGTACTTC. The whole variable domain, remainder taken from reference TRBV2 and TRBJ2-7, is EPEVTQTPSHQVTQMGQEVILRCVPISNHLYFYWYRQILGQKVEFLVSFYNNEISEKSEIFDDQFSVERPDGSNFTLKIRSTKLEDSAMYFCASSELQGRAEQYFGPGTRLTVT.